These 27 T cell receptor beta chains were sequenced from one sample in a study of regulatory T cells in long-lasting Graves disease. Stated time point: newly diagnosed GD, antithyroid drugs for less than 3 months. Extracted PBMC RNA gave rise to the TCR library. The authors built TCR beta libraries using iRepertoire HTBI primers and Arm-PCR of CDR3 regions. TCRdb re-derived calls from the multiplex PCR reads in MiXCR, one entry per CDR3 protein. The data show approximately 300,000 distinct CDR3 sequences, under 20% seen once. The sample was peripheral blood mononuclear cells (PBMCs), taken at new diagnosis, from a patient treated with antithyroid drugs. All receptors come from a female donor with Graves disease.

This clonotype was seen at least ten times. The CDR3 loop reads CASSLYPGAGANVLTF. CDR3 nucleotides: TGCGCCAGCAGCCTGTACCCCGGGGCCGGGGCCAACGTCCTGACTTTC. This chain links TRBV5-1 with TRBJ2-6; D is perhaps TRBD1 or TRBD2 (5 bases each). The CDR3 length is 16 residues. The germline CDR1 and CDR2 sequences are SGHRS and YFSETQ. V shed 4 bases and J shed 4 bases, with 15 bases lying between them.

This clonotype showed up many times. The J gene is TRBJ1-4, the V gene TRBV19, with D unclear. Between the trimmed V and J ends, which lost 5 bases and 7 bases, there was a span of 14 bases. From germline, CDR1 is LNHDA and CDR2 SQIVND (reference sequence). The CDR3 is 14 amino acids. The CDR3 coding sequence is TGTGCCAGTAGTCGTCCGGGAGAGCGTGAAAAACTGTTTTTT. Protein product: CASSRPGEREKLFF.

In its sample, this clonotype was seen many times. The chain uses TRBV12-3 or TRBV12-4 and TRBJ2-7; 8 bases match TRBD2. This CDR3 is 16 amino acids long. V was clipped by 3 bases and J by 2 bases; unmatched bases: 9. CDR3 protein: CASSFAGSSGAYEQYF. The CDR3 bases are TGTGCCAGCAGTTTTGCTGGTAGTAGCGGGGCCTACGAGCAGTACTTC.

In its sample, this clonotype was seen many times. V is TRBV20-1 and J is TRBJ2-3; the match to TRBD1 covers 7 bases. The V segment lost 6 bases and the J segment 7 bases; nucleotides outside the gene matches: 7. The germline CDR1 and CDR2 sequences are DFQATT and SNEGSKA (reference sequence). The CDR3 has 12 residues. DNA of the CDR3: TGCAGTGCCCCGGGGACAGACAATACGCAGTATTTT. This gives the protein CSAPGTDNTQYF.

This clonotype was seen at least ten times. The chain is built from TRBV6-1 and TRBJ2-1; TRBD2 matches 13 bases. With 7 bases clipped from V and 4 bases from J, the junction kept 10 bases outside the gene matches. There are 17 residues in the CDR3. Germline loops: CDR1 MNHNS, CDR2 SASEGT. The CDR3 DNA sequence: TGTGCCAGCATGGGGGACAAGGGACTAGCGGGATACAATGAGCAGTTCTTC. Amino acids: CASMGDKGLAGYNEQFF.

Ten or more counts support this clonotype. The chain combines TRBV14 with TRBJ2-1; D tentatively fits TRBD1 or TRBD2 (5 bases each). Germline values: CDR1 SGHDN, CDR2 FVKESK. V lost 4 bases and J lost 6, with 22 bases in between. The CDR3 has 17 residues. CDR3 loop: CASSPRSRGAYPNEQFF. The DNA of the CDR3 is TGTGCCAGCAGCCCCAGGAGTCGGGGCGCGTACCCCAATGAGCAGTTCTTC.

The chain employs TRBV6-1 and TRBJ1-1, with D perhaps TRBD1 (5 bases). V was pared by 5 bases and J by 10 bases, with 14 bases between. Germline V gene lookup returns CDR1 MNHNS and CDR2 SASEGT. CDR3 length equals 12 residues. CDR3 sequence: CASSPGLSAAFF. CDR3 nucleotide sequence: TGTGCCAGCAGTCCGGGACTCTCGGCAGCTTTCTTT.

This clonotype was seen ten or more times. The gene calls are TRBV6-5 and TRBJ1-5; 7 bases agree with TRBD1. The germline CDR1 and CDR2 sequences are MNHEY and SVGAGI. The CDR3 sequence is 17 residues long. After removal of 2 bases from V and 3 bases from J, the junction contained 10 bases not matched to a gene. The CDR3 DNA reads TGTGCCAGCAGTTACGGGGACCCACAGGGGAACAATCAGCCCCAGCATTTT. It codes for CASSYGDPQGNNQPQHF.

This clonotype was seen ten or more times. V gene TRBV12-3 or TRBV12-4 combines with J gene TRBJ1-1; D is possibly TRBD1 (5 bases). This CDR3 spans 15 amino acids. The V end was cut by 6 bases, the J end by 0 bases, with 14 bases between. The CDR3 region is CASRIEGRLNTEAFF. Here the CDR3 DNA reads TGTGCCAGCAGAATAGAGGGACGGCTGAACACTGAAGCTTTCTTT.

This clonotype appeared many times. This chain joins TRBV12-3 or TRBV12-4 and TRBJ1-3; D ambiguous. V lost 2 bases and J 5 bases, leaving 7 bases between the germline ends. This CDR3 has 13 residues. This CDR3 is CASSLYPRNTIYF. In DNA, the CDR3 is TGTGCCAGCAGTTTATACCCCCGAAACACCATATATTTT.

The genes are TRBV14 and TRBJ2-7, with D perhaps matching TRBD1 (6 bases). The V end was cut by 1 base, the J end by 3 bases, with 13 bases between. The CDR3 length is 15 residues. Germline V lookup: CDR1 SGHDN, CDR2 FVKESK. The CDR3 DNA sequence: TGTGCCAGCAGCCAAGGTAGGACAGCCTACTACGAGCAGTACTTC. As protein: CASSQGRTAYYEQYF.

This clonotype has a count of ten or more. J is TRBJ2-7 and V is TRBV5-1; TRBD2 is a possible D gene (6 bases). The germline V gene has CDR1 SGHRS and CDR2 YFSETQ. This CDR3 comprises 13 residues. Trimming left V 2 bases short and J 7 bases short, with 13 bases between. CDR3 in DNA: TGCGCCAGCAGCTTTTCGGTAGCGGAGGAGCAGTACTTC. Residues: CASSFSVAEEQYF.

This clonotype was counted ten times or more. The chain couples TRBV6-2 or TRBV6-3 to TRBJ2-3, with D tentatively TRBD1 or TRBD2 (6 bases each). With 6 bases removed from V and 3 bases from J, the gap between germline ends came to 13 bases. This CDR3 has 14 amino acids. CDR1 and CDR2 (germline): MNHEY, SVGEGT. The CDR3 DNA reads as TGTGCCAGCAGGGCAGGGGAGGAGACAGATACGCAGTATTTT. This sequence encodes CASRAGEETDTQYF.

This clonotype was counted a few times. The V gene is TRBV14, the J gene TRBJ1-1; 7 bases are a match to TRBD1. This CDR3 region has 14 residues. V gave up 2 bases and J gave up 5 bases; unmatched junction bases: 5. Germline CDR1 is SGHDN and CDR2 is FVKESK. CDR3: CASSQRGLGTEAFF. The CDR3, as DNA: TGTGCCAGCAGCCAAAGGGGGCTAGGGACTGAAGCTTTCTTT.

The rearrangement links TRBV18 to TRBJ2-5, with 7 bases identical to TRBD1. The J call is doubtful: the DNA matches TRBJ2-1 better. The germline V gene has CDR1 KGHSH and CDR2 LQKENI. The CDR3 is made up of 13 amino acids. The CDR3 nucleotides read TGTGCCAGCTCACCTCGACAGGGAGAGACCCAGTTCTTC. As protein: CASSPRQGETQFF.

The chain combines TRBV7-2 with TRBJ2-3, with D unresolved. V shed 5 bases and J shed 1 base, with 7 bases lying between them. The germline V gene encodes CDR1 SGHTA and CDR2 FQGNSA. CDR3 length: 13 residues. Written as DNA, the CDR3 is TGTGCCAGCAGCATGACTCGCACAGATACGCAGTATTTT. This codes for CASSMTRTDTQYF.

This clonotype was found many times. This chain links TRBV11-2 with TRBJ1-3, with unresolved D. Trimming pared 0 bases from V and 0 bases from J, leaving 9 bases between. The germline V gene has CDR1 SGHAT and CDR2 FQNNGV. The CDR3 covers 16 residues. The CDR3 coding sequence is TGTGCCAGCAGCTTAGAATCCTCCAACTCTGGAAACACCATATATTTT. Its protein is CASSLESSNSGNTIYF.

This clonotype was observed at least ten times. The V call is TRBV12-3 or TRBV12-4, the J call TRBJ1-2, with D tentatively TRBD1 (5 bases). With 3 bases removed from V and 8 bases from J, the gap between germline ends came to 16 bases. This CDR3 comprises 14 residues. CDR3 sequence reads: CASSFGRAVGGYTF. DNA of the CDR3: TGTGCCAGCAGTTTTGGCAGGGCCGTGGGAGGCTACACCTTC.

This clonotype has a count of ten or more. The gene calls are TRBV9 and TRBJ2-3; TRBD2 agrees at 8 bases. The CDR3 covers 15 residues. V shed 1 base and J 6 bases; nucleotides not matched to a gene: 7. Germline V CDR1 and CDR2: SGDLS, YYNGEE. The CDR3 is CASSVSQRERDTQYF. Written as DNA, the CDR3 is TGTGCCAGCAGCGTAAGCCAGCGGGAGCGGGATACGCAGTATTTT.

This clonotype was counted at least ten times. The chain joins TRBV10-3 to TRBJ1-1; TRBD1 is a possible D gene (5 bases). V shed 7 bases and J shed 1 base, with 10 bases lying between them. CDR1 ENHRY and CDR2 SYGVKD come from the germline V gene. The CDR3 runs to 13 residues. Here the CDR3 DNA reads TGTGCCATCAACCGACAGCAGAACACTGAAGCTTTCTTT. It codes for CAINRQQNTEAFF.

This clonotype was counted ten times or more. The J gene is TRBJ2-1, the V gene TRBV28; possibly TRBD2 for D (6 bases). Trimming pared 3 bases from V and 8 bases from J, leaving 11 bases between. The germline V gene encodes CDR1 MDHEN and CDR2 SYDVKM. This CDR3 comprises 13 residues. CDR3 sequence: CASSFAGRHEQFF. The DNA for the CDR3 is TGTGCCAGCAGTTTCGCAGGGAGGCATGAGCAGTTCTTC.

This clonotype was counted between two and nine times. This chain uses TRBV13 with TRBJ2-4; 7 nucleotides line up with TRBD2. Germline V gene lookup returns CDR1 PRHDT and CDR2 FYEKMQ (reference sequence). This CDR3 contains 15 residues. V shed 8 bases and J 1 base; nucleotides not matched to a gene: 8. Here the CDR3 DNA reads TGTGCCAGCGCTACTAGCGAGAGGGCCAAAAACATTCAGTACTTC. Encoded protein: CASATSERAKNIQYF.

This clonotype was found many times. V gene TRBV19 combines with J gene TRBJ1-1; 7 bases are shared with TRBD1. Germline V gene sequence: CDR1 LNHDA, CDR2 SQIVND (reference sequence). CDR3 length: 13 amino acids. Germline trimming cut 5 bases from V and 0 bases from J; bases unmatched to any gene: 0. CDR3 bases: TGTGCCAGTAGTGGACAGGTGAACACTGAAGCTTTCTTT. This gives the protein CASSGQVNTEAFF.

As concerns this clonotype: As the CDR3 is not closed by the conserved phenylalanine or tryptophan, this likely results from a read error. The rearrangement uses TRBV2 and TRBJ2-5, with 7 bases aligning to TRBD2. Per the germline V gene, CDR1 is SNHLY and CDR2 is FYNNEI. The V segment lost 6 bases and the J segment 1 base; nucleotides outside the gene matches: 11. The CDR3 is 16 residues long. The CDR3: CASSWDYPQVQETQYS. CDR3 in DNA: TGTGCCAGCAGCTGGGACTACCCGCAAGTCCAAGAGACCCAGTACTCC.

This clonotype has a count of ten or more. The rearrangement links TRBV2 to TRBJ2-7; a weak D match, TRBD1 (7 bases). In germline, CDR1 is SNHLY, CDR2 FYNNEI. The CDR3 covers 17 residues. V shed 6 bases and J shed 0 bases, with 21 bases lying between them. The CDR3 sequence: CASRLRELRGDSYEQYF. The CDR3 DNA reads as TGTGCCAGCAGGCTTCGCGAGCTCAGGGGGGACTCCTACGAGCAGTACTTC.

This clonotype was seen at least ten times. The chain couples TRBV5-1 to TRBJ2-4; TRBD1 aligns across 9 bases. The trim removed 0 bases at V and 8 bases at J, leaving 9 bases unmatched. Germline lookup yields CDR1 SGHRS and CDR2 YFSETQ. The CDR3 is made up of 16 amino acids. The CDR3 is CASSLEQGARADIQYF. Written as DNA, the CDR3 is TGCGCCAGCAGCTTGGAACAGGGGGCGCGGGCGGACATTCAGTACTTC.

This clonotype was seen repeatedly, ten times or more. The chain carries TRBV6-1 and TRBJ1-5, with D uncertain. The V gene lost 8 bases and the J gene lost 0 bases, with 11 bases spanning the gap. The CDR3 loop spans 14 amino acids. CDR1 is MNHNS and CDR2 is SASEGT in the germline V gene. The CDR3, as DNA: TGTGCCAGCCAGGTTGGGGATAGCAATCAGCCCCAGCATTTT. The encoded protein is CASQVGDSNQPQHF.